A single sample is the source of the 17 T cell receptor beta chains below, sequenced in a study of control samples from healthy donors and cancer patients. Assay used: immunoSEQ multiplex PCR; TCRdb lists only in-frame clones, some missing. The sample lists 78,000 or so clones, around 84% occurring once. The specimen was blood. The receptors shown here come from a man over 45 in good health.

The V and J genes are TRBV9 and TRBJ2-5; 9 positions match TRBD1. The CDR3 consists of 15 residues. V lost 4 bases to trimming and J lost 2 bases; unmatched junction nucleotides: 6. The V gene's germline CDR1 is SGDLS and CDR2 YYNGEE. The CDR3 region is CASSYAGTGQETQYF. The DNA of the CDR3 is TGTGCCAGCAGCTACGCCGGGACAGGGCAAGAGACCCAGTACTTC.

The chain joins TRBV9 to TRBJ2-1; no firm D call. Per the germline V gene, CDR1 is SGDLS and CDR2 is YYNGEE. Trimming took 0 bases from V and 1 from J, leaving 14 bases between them. The CDR3 length is 17 residues. The CDR3 region has the DNA TGTGCCAGCAGCGTAGTCGGTAGCACGGGTTCCTACAATGAGCAGTTCTTC. Translating it yields CASSVVGSTGSYNEQFF.

This clone showed up just a few times. For the CDR3, the DNA is TGTGCCAGCAGCTTGCGTAGGGGTGAAGCTTTCTTT. Its protein is CASSLRRGEAFF. The chain joins TRBV5-4 to TRBJ1-1, with D maybe TRBD1 (5 bases). Germline V lookup: CDR1 SGHNT, CDR2 YYREEE (reference sequence). The CDR3 totals 12 residues. V dropped 1 base and J dropped 7 bases, with 8 bases sitting between them.

The chain recombines TRBV6-6 with TRBJ1-1; 7 nucleotides match TRBD1. Looked up from germline, CDR1 is MNHNY and CDR2 is SVGAGI (reference sequence). The CDR3 has 13 residues. The V segment lost 5 bases and the J segment 1 base; nucleotides outside the gene matches: 1. The CDR3 protein is CASSDRENTEAFF. The CDR3 coding sequence is TGTGCCAGCAGTGACAGGGAGAACACTGAAGCTTTCTTT.

The chain combines TRBV9 with TRBJ1-6; D is unresolved. This CDR3 spans 14 amino acids. The germline CDR1 and CDR2 sequences are SGDLS and YYNGEE. Between the trimmed V and J ends, which lost 4 bases and 10 bases, there was a span of 15 bases. CDR3 in DNA: TGTGCCAGCAGCCCTGCAGTGGGAGGGTCACCCCTCCACTTT. As protein: CASSPAVGGSPLHF.

The rearrangement uses TRBV11-2 and TRBJ2-7; 7 nucleotides match TRBD2. The CDR3 is 14 amino acids. J was trimmed by 6 bases and V by 7 bases; bases with no gene match: 12. CDR1 is SGHAT and CDR2 is FQNNGV in the germline V gene. DNA for the CDR3: TGTGCCAGCAAGGTTCGGCGGGAGCGGTCCGAGCAGTACTTC. It encodes CASKVRRERSEQYF.

The gene calls are TRBV14 and TRBJ2-1; TRBD2 matches 8 bases. This CDR3 comprises 19 residues. The junction had 13 bases not matched to a gene; V was cut back by 3 bases and J by 0 bases. From germline, CDR1 is SGHDN and CDR2 FVKESK. This CDR3 reads CASSHLSGGHPSSYNEQFF. The CDR3 coding sequence is TGTGCCAGCAGCCATCTTTCGGGAGGGCACCCCAGCTCCTACAATGAGCAGTTCTTC.

Of note for this clone: One end of the junction fails to match germline, which may point to a read error. The genes are TRBV6-2 or TRBV6-3 and TRBJ2-7, with D unresolved. Germline V CDR1 and CDR2: MNHEY, SVGEGT. The CDR3 runs to 16 residues. The CDR3 nucleotides are TGTGCCAGCGGTTACATCGGCAGCCCCAGCTCCTACGAGCAGTACTTC. Translated, it gives CASGYIGSPSSYEQYF.

The chain recombines TRBV5-1 with TRBJ2-1; 15 positions agree with TRBD2. The CDR3 contains 14 residues. CDR1 is SGHRS, CDR2 YFSETQ, per germline. Germline trimming cut 4 bases from V and 15 bases from J; bases unmatched to any gene: 8. The CDR3 is CASSPGLAGGVAFF. As DNA, the CDR3 is TGCGCCAGCAGCCCGGGACTAGCGGGAGGCGTGGCGTTCTTC. The variable domain in full, with the rest retrieved from reference TRBV5-1 and TRBJ2-1, is KAGVTQTPRYLIKTRGQQVTLSCSPISGHRSVSWYQQTPGQGLQFLFEYFSETQRNKGNFPGRFSGRQFSNSRSEMNVSTLELGDSALYLCASSPGLAGGVAFFGPGTRLTVL.

The gene calls are TRBV24-1 and TRBJ2-2, with TRBD2 matching over 10 bases. The CDR3 runs 19 residues. Per the germline V gene, CDR1 is KGHDR and CDR2 is SFDVKD. Unmatched junction bases numbered 18, after V lost 9 bases and J lost 3 bases. The CDR3 DNA reads as TGTGCCACCGAAGGAGGACCTAGCGGGAGAATGCTACACACCGGGGAGCTGTTTTTT. This gives the protein CATEGGPSGRMLHTGELFF.

Notes on this clone: The DNA is left out, because the CDR3 cannot be placed on it with certainty; the CDR3 is given as TCRdb lists it. V gene TRBV28 combines with J gene TRBJ2-1; TRBD2, the table's D call, lacks a check against the DNA. The CDR3 is 14 amino acids long, termini counted. Germline values: CDR1 MDHEN, CDR2 SYDVKM. The CDR3 loop reads CASSFGAGATGRFF.

The chain uses TRBV21-1 and TRBJ2-7; the DNA was not used to check the table's D call, TRBD2. TRBV21-1 is termed a pseudogene. This CDR3 contains 18 residues. The CDR3 reads CASSPRVPRLSAVDEQYF. The CDR3 nucleotides are TGTGCCAGCAGCCCCCGTGTCCCACGCCTGAGTGCCGTTGACGAGCAGTACTTC.

J is TRBJ2-1 and V is TRBV7-2, with 14 bases that match TRBD2. The CDR3 contains 15 residues. The V gene end was trimmed by 1 base and the J gene end by 10 bases; junction bases not matched to a gene: 3. Germline V gene lookup returns CDR1 SGHTA and CDR2 FQGNSA. Here the CDR3 reads CASSLGTSGRTEQFF. CDR3 in DNA: TGTGCCAGCAGCTTAGGGACTAGCGGGAGGACAGAGCAGTTCTTC.

This clone was found once. The chain links TRBV9 to TRBJ2-7, with D perhaps TRBD1 (6 bases). Deletions cut 3 bases from V and 2 bases from J, with 15 bases between. The CDR3 totals 15 residues. Germline loops: CDR1 SGDLS, CDR2 YYNGEE. Here the CDR3 reads CASSELDSPAYEQYF. CDR3 in DNA: TGTGCCAGCAGCGAGTTGGACAGCCCGGCCTACGAGCAGTACTTC. The full variable domain, in which reference TRBV9 and TRBJ2-7 provide the parts outside the CDR3, is DSGVTQTPKHLITATGQRVTLRCSPRSGDLSVYWYQQSLDQGLQFLIQYYNGEERAKGNILERFSAQQFPDLHSELNLSSLELGDSALYFCASSELDSPAYEQYFGPGTRLTVT.

A word on this clone: The sample contains more than one DNA sequence encoding this CDR3. The genes are TRBV7-3 and TRBJ2-1; unclear D gene. V lost 5 bases and J lost 6, with 17 bases in between. The CDR3 runs to 15 residues. Germline CDR1 and CDR2: SGHTA and FQGTGA. CDR3 coding DNA: TGTGCCAGCAGCGTCCGGCTGGCGCCGCCCAATGAGCAGTTCTTC. This encodes CASSVRLAPPNEQFF.

Worth noting for this clone: This sample also contains other DNA sequences that code for the same CDR3. V usage is TRBV18 and J usage is TRBJ1-5, with a tentative D call TRBD1 (5 bases). The CDR3 totals 13 residues. V was cut by 3 bases and J by 4 bases, with 7 bases left in between. The germline V gene encodes CDR1 KGHSH and CDR2 LQKENI. CDR3 sequence (DNA): TGTGCCAGCTCACCTCAGGGAAATCAGCCCCAGCATTTT. Protein sequence: CASSPQGNQPQHF.

V usage is TRBV29-1 and J usage is TRBJ1-2; maybe TRBD1 (6 bases). Germline loops: CDR1 SQVTM, CDR2 ANQGSEA. The CDR3 has 13 residues. V was trimmed by 3 bases and J by 6 bases, leaving 14 bases between them. The CDR3 loop reads CSVEVQGTDGYTF. The CDR3, as DNA: TGCAGCGTTGAGGTCCAGGGGACGGATGGCTACACCTTC.